This TCR beta chain stems from a study of T cell clones after liver transplantation. Across the whole study: TCRbeta sequencing after a pre-transplant mixed lymphocyte reaction identified graft-donor-reactive clones, later tracked in post-transplant blood. Graft-donor-reactive sequences were compared with third-party-reactive TCRbeta sequences from pre-transplant mixed lymphocyte reactions.

CDR1 is SGHTA, CDR2 FQGNSA, per germline. CDR3 length: 14 residues. The ends were cut back, 3 bases at V and 3 bases at J, with 8 bases in the middle. This table comes from immunoSEQ multiplex PCR, and its TCRdb copy is limited to in-frame clones, with some not included. Of 70,000 to 80,000 clones in the sample, about nine tenths were seen once. The chain has TRBV7-2 and TRBJ2-2, with a tentative D call TRBD2 (6 bases). This TCR came from a human donor who received a liver transplant. The sample was CD4+ T cells from blood, taken before liver transplant. This CDR3 is CASSLGEDTGELFF. For the CDR3, the DNA is TGTGCCAGCAGCTTGGGGGAGGACACCGGGGAGCTGTTTTTT.